This record concerns one T cell receptor (beta chain) sequence. The antigen remains unidentified. This specimen belongs to a study of graft-versus-host responses after intestinal transplantation. Overall study context: Every recipient had anti-thymocyte globulin induction and 3 to 4 years of tacrolimus plus steroids.

This CDR3 has 17 amino acids. J was trimmed by 4 bases and V by 1 base; bases with no gene match: 5. The germline CDR1 and CDR2 sequences are KGHSH and LQKENI. Sequencing was performed with immunoSEQ multiplex PCR; in TCRdb, only in-frame clones are kept and a portion is missing. Found here are over 75,000 clones, around 93% of them singletons; the top ten hold approximately 0.069%. The source is a human donor who was the organ donor for an intestinal transplant. This material consisted of unstimulated CD8+ T cells sorted from spleen or lymph node cells, taken before transplant. The rearrangement joins TRBV18 to TRBJ2-3, with 13 bases that match TRBD2. The CDR3 nucleotides are TGTGCCAGCTCACCACAGGGACTAGCGGGGACCGCAGATACGCAGTATTTT. This translates into CASSPQGLAGTADTQYF.